One T cell receptor beta chain is described in this entry. This sample stems from a study of blood T cell repertoires in COVID-19. Study summary: From the United States, Italy and Spain came samples of acute and convalescent COVID-19. The analysed material was cDNA or gDNA that came from T cells, B-cell-depleted T cells, or PBMCs.

TCRdb's table, derived via immunoSEQ multiplex PCR, lists solely in-frame clones and lacks some. The sample comprises approximately 140,000 clones, around 84% of which are singletons, and 17% rests with the top ten. Germline V gives CDR1 SGHKS, CDR2 YYEKEE (reference sequence). There are 14 residues in the CDR3. V was pared by 2 bases and J by 0 bases, with 5 bases between. The gene calls are TRBV5-5 and TRBJ1-4, with D maybe TRBD1 (5 bases). The specimen sequenced was peripheral blood. The sequence was collected from a woman over 75 with acute or convalescent COVID-19. Here the CDR3 reads CASSFRATNEKLFF. The CDR3 DNA is TGTGCCAGCAGCTTCAGGGCAACTAATGAAAAACTGTTTTTT.